The 20 T cell receptor beta chains listed next were all sequenced from one sample in a study of glioma-infiltrating T cells after dendritic cell vaccination. Produced via immunoSEQ multiplex PCR; TCRdb's table is partial and in-frame only. The sample carries 99,000 or so clones, 75% to 90% recorded once. Time point described: after dendritic cell vaccination, including at tumor progression/relapse. Sequencing was performed on blood, taken after dendritic cell vaccination. Receptor source: a human donor with glioblastoma.

Concerning this clone itself: The germline gene is not matched at one end of the junction; a read error may be the cause. The chain links TRBV7-9 to TRBJ1-2; D call uncertain. This CDR3 is built from 13 residues. In germline, CDR1 is SEHNR, CDR2 FQNEAQ (reference sequence). The CDR3 loop is CASGLNGVDGYTF. For the CDR3, the DNA is TGTGCCAGCGGCTTGAACGGTGTGGATGGCTACACCTTC. Full variable domain (missing parts from reference TRBV7-9 and TRBJ1-2): DTGVSQNPRHKITKRGQNVTFRCDPISEHNRLYWYRQTLGQGPEFLTYFQNEAQLEKSRLLSDRFSAERPKGSFSTLEIQRTEQGDSAMYLCASGLNGVDGYTFGSGTRLTVV.

The chain is built from TRBV19 and TRBJ2-6; 10 positions match TRBD2. CDR1 is LNHDA, CDR2 SQIVND, per germline (reference sequence). The CDR3 consists of 17 residues. Trimming removed 4 bases from V and 0 bases from J; junction bases left unmatched: 3. The chain's CDR3 is CASSTLAGRSGANVLTF. For the CDR3, the DNA is TGTGCCAGTAGTACACTAGCGGGACGCTCTGGGGCCAACGTCCTGACTTTC.

The V call is TRBV7-9, the J call TRBJ2-2; 9 bases match TRBD1. The length of the CDR3 is 17 residues. V shed 6 bases, J shed 3 bases, and the junction held 11 bases outside the gene matches. The V gene's germline CDR1 is SEHNR and CDR2 FQNEAQ (reference sequence). The CDR3 DNA reads as TGTGCCAGCAGTGACCCTACAGGGGGCTGGGACACCGGGGAGCTGTTTTTT. Amino acids: CASSDPTGGWDTGELFF.

The chain links TRBV30 to TRBJ2-7, with D possibly being TRBD1 (5 bases). CDR1 and CDR2 (germline): GTSNPN, SVGIG (reference sequence). The CDR3 is 15 amino acids. V lost 0 bases, J lost 2 bases, and 14 bases lay in between. The CDR3 DNA reads as TGTGCCTGGAGTGTATTCCACGACAGAACCTACGAGCAGTACTTC. This codes for CAWSVFHDRTYEQYF.

The J gene is TRBJ2-1, the V gene TRBV15; 8 bases are a match to TRBD2. This CDR3 region has 16 residues. J lost 6 bases, V lost 1 base, and 8 bases had no gene match. The germline gives CDR1 LNHNV, CDR2 YYDKDF (reference sequence). DNA of the CDR3: TGTGCCACCAGCAGAGGTGGGCGGGGGGCCCCCAATGAGCAGTTCTTC. Amino acids: CATSRGGRGAPNEQFF. Full variable domain (remainder filled in from reference TRBV15 and TRBJ2-1): DAMVIQNPRYQVTQFGKPVTLSCSQTLNHNVMYWYQQKSSQAPKLLFHYYDKDFNNEADTPDNFQSRRPNTSFCFLDIRSPGLGDTAMYLCATSRGGRGAPNEQFFGPGTRLTVL.

The rearrangement uses TRBV4-1 and TRBJ1-1, with D possibly matching TRBD1 (5 bases). Trimming left V 0 bases short and J 0 bases short, with 5 bases between. CDR3 length equals 14 residues. Germline CDR1 is MGHRA and CDR2 is YSYEKL. This CDR3 is CASSQETVNTEAFF. CDR3 bases: TGCGCCAGCAGCCAAGAGACAGTGAACACTGAAGCTTTCTTT.

The chain uses TRBV11-2 and TRBJ2-4; D is uncertain. Germline V gene data show CDR1 as SGHAT and CDR2 as FQNNGV. The CDR3 is 13 residues long. The ends were cut back, 3 bases at V and 2 bases at J, with 5 bases in the middle. Here the CDR3 reads CASSFQTKNIQYF. CDR3 coding DNA: TGTGCCAGCAGCTTCCAGACCAAAAACATTCAGTACTTC.

This rearrangement joins TRBV7-8 to TRBJ2-2; TRBD1 is a possible D gene (6 bases). Germline loops: CDR1 SGHVS, CDR2 FQNEAQ. The ends were cut back, 1 base at V and 7 bases at J, with 13 bases in the middle. The CDR3 is 15 amino acids. The CDR3 loop is CASSLGFRGGGELFF. The CDR3 DNA reads as TGTGCCAGCAGCTTAGGCTTCAGGGGTGGCGGGGAGCTGTTTTTT. The full variable domain, rest sourced from reference TRBV7-8 and TRBJ2-2, is GAGVSQSPRYKVAKRGQDVALRCDPISGHVSLFWYQQALGQGPEFLTYFQNEAQLDKSGLPSDRFFAERPEGSVSTLKIQRTQQEDSAVYLCASSLGFRGGGELFFGEGSRLTVL.

This clone was found once. The CDR3 sequence is CASRSFTGYYGYTF. The CDR3 DNA reads as TGTGCCAGCAGATCATTCACAGGCTACTATGGCTACACCTTC. The rearrangement joins TRBV27 to TRBJ1-2; possibly TRBD1 for D (5 bases). CDR3 size: 14 residues. The germline CDR1 and CDR2 sequences are MNHEY and SMNVEV (reference sequence). V was pared by 6 bases and J by 3 bases, with 14 bases between.

The chain is built from TRBV5-1 and TRBJ1-1; unclear D gene. Germline V gives CDR1 SGHRS, CDR2 YFSETQ. The CDR3 loop spans 14 amino acids. Trimming cost V 0 bases and J 3 bases, with 9 bases left between them. CDR3 nucleotides: TGCGCCAGCAGCTTGGTCAGCGGGGACACTGAAGCTTTCTTT. Protein: CASSLVSGDTEAFF. The full variable domain, rest sourced from reference TRBV5-1 and TRBJ1-1, is KAGVTQTPRYLIKTRGQQVTLSCSPISGHRSVSWYQQTPGQGLQFLFEYFSETQRNKGNFPGRFSGRQFSNSRSEMNVSTLELGDSALYLCASSLVSGDTEAFFGQGTRLTVV.

V and J are TRBV9 and TRBJ1-3; D may be TRBD1 (5 bases). The CDR3 covers 16 residues. Germline V gene data show CDR1 as SGDLS and CDR2 as YYNGEE. The germline V and J ends were trimmed by 4 bases and 0 bases, with 14 bases remaining between them. CDR3 amino acids: CASSPRDGGSGNTIYF. In DNA form, the CDR3 reads TGTGCCAGCAGCCCAAGGGACGGGGGCTCTGGAAACACCATATATTTT.

The CDR3 nucleotides read TGTGCCAGCAGCGTGGGTAGCGGGGGCAATGAGCAGTTCTTC. Translation: CASSVGSGGNEQFF. This sequence joins TRBV9 and TRBJ2-1; 9 positions agree with TRBD2. CDR3 size: 14 residues. The V and J ends lost 2 bases and 6 bases, in that order; junction bases with no gene match: 3. Germline loops: CDR1 SGDLS, CDR2 YYNGEE. The full variable domain, completed using reference TRBV9 and TRBJ2-1, is DSGVTQTPKHLITATGQRVTLRCSPRSGDLSVYWYQQSLDQGLQFLIQYYNGEERAKGNILERFSAQQFPDLHSELNLSSLELGDSALYFCASSVGSGGNEQFFGPGTRLTVL.

J is TRBJ2-7 and V is TRBV6-1; 11 nucleotides align to TRBD1. The germline V gene has CDR1 MNHNS and CDR2 SASEGT. With 3 bases clipped from V and 2 bases from J, the junction kept 3 bases outside the gene matches. The CDR3 extends over 15 amino acids. CDR3 protein: CASSEGTGGPYEQYF. CDR3 in DNA: TGTGCCAGCAGTGAGGGGACAGGGGGGCCCTACGAGCAGTACTTC.

The chain recombines TRBV18 with TRBJ1-2, with 9 bases fitting TRBD1. Germline-derived CDR1 and CDR2 are KGHSH and LQKENI. With 6 bases clipped from V and 6 bases from J, the junction kept 11 bases outside the gene matches. The CDR3 loop spans 15 amino acids. CDR3: CASSSTGQGSDGYTF. The CDR3 coding sequence is TGTGCCAGCTCGTCTACGGGACAGGGTAGCGATGGCTACACCTTC.

The J gene is TRBJ2-5, the V gene TRBV5-1; D possibly corresponds to TRBD1 (5 bases). Germline lookup yields CDR1 SGHRS and CDR2 YFSETQ. Trimming took off 2 bases at V and 0 bases at J, with 11 bases between the two ends. This CDR3 contains 15 residues. The CDR3, as DNA: TGCGCCAGCAGCTTCGGACAACAATACCAAGAGACCCAGTACTTC. As protein: CASSFGQQYQETQYF.

The chain uses TRBV28 and TRBJ2-7; possibly TRBD1 for D (6 bases). The germline V gene encodes CDR1 MDHEN and CDR2 SYDVKM. CDR3 length: 15 residues. Trimming removed 4 bases from V and 0 bases from J, with 13 bases in between. CDR3 nucleotides: TGTGCCAGCAGTTCACAGGGCACGAGCTCCTACGAGCAGTACTTC. The encoded protein is CASSSQGTSSYEQYF.

CDR3 bases: TGTGCCATCAGCCCCCGGACTAGCGGGAGTGGAGGCAATGAGCAGTTCTTC. As protein: CAISPRTSGSGGNEQFF. The V gene is TRBV10-3, the J gene TRBJ2-1; 13 nucleotides match TRBD2. The CDR3 runs to 17 residues. V trimming: 6 bases; J trimming: 6 bases; junction bases outside the gene matches: 11. Germline loops: CDR1 ENHRY, CDR2 SYGVKD.

The V call is TRBV30, the J call TRBJ1-1; D call uncertain. Per germline, CDR1 GTSNPN and CDR2 SVGIG (reference sequence). This CDR3 is 13 amino acids long. The germline V and J ends were trimmed by 5 bases and 5 bases, with 15 bases remaining between them. The CDR3 coding sequence is TGTGCCTGGTCGGGTCATTGGCGGACTGAAGCTTTCTTT. It yields the protein CAWSGHWRTEAFF.

This clone was recorded once. The chain has TRBV18 and TRBJ1-1; no clear D. The CDR3 spans 12 residues. V was clipped by 0 bases and J by 10 bases, with 9 bases between them. CDR1 and CDR2 (germline): KGHSH, LQKENI. CDR3 amino acids: CASSPPGDGAFF. The CDR3 coding sequence is TGTGCCAGCTCACCACCCGGGGATGGAGCTTTCTTT.

The CDR3 bases are TGTGCCAGTCTACAGGGGGCCGGACCCTATGGCTACACCTTC. Translated: CASLQGAGPYGYTF. The chain employs TRBV2 and TRBJ1-2; 9 bases align to TRBD1. Trimming cost V 9 bases and J 4 bases; bases outside gene matches: 9. This CDR3 is built from 14 residues. CDR1 SNHLY and CDR2 FYNNEI come from the germline V gene. Based on the CDR3 plus reference TRBV2 and TRBJ1-2, the full variable domain is EPEVTQTPSHQVTQMGQEVILRCVPISNHLYFYWYRQILGQKVEFLVSFYNNEISEKSEIFDDQFSVERPDGSNFTLKIRSTKLEDSAMYFCASLQGAGPYGYTFGSGTRLTVV.